This T cell receptor beta chain is from a study of T-cell reconstitution after alpha-beta-depleted transplantation in children. Preparation of the TCRbeta library involved a method that used unique molecular identifiers. TCRdb called the PCR reads again in MiXCR, with one record for every CDR3 protein. This table holds just over 350,000 distinct CDR3 sequences, 13% found once. Trimming stripped 6 bases from V and 4 bases from J, with 13 bases between. The CDR3 extends over 13 amino acids. Germline CDR1 reads MNHEY; CDR2 reads SMNVEV (reference sequence). The chain couples TRBV27 to TRBJ2-7, with D tentatively TRBD1 (7 bases). This sequence was found in a human donor who donated a stem cell graft to a child with Fanconi anemia. The material sequenced was PBMCs, taken from the stem cell graft. The chain's CDR3 is CASRFQGGYEQYF. DNA for the CDR3: TGTGCCAGCAGGTTCCAGGGGGGATACGAGCAGTACTTC.